The 25 T cell receptor beta chains in this list originate from one sample, sequenced in a study of a mutant IDH1 vaccine in newly diagnosed glioma. Which antigens these TCRs recognize remains unknown. As for time point: week 35, safety follow-up. A 20-mer mutant IDH1 peptide at 300 ug was injected subcutaneously with topical imiquimod. Measured with immunoSEQ multiplex PCR; TCRdb has only the in-frame clones, and not every one. This table holds around 41,000 clones, 85% to 90% found once. The sample was PBMCs, taken from a glioma patient whose treatment included an IDH1 peptide vaccine. All receptors derive from a middle-aged man with glioma.

The chain couples TRBV11-2 to TRBJ1-6; 8 nucleotides agree with TRBD1. Germline-derived CDR1 and CDR2 are SGHAT and FQNNGV. With V trimmed by 5 bases and J by 7 bases, 10 bases remained unmatched. This CDR3 is built from 16 residues. The CDR3 coding sequence is TGTGCCAGCAGCCCTGATTCTGGACAGGGAAATTCACCCCTCCACTTT. This sequence encodes CASSPDSGQGNSPLHF.

The rearrangement joins TRBV6-5 to TRBJ1-5; tentative D call: TRBD1 (6 bases). This CDR3 has 13 residues. Trimming removed 7 bases from V and 5 bases from J, with 12 bases in between. Germline V gene lookup returns CDR1 MNHEY and CDR2 SVGAGI. CDR3 amino acids: CASTRGADQPQHF. CDR3 sequence (DNA): TGTGCCAGCACGCGGGGGGCGGATCAGCCCCAGCATTTT.

The rearrangement joins TRBV25-1 to TRBJ2-2, with 7 bases matching TRBD1. The CDR3 runs 16 residues. Trimming at V came to 5 bases and at J to 0 bases, leaving 6 bases not matched to a gene. Germline V gives CDR1 MGHDK, CDR2 SYGVNS. In DNA form, the CDR3 reads TGTGCCAGCAGTTCGTTAGGGGGCGCGAACACCGGGGAGCTGTTTTTT. Translation: CASSSLGGANTGELFF.

This chain's CDR3 is CASSIGGGSGDEQFF. The CDR3 bases are TGTGCCAGTAGTATAGGAGGGGGCTCAGGTGATGAGCAGTTCTTC. The chain uses TRBV19 and TRBJ2-1; 7 bases map to TRBD1. The trim removed 1 base at V and 8 bases at J, leaving 8 bases unmatched. This CDR3 is built from 15 residues. Germline V gene lookup returns CDR1 LNHDA and CDR2 SQIVND (reference sequence).

The V call is TRBV25-1, the J call TRBJ2-6; perhaps TRBD2 as D (5 bases). The germline V and J ends were trimmed by 4 bases and 2 bases, with 18 bases remaining between them. This CDR3 spans 18 amino acids. Germline V gene sequence: CDR1 MGHDK, CDR2 SYGVNS. CDR3 in DNA: TGTGCCAGCAGTGGTACTATAGGTTCGGGGACTGGGGCCAACGTCCTGACTTTC. Its translation is CASSGTIGSGTGANVLTF.

The chain joins TRBV6-1 to TRBJ1-6, with TRBD1 matching 11 bases. J was trimmed by 7 bases and V by 7 bases; bases with no gene match: 6. This CDR3 is built from 15 residues. Germline V gene sequence: CDR1 MNHNS, CDR2 SASEGT. The CDR3 nucleotides read TGTGCCAGCAAGATAGGACAGGGGGCCAATTCACCCCTCCACTTT. Translation: CASKIGQGANSPLHF.

The chain recombines TRBV11-1 with TRBJ1-3, with unresolved D. The CDR3 loop spans 13 amino acids. CDR1 and CDR2 (germline): SGHAT, FQDESV (reference sequence). V was pared by 6 bases and J by 0 bases, with 6 bases between. CDR3 DNA sequence: TGTGCCAGCAGGATGACCTCTGGAAACACCATATATTTT. Translated: CASRMTSGNTIYF.

Notes on this clone: The junction departs from germline at one end; a sequencing error may be responsible. Here the CDR3 reads CASSPGLDLRGNTQYF. In nucleotides, the CDR3 is TGTGCTAGCAGCCCGGGACTGGACCTTCGCGGAAATACGCAGTATTTT. This chain links TRBV7-7 with TRBJ2-3; possibly TRBD2 for D (6 bases). The CDR3 spans 16 residues. CDR1 and CDR2 (germline): SSHAT, FNYEAQ (reference sequence).

The V call is TRBV28, the J call TRBJ2-5; tentatively, D is TRBD1 (5 bases). V was cut by 3 bases and J by 0 bases, with 11 bases left in between. CDR3 length: 15 amino acids. CDR1 and CDR2 (germline): MDHEN, SYDVKM. CDR3: CASSLDKEYQETQYF. The CDR3, as DNA: TGTGCCAGCAGTTTGGACAAGGAGTACCAAGAGACCCAGTACTTC.

The chain couples TRBV25-1 to TRBJ2-1; D unresolved. Looked up from germline, CDR1 is MGHDK and CDR2 is SYGVNS. V lost 3 bases and J 11 bases, leaving 20 bases between the germline ends. The CDR3 consists of 15 residues. DNA for the CDR3: TGTGCCAGCAGTGATGACTTAGGACGAACCCAAAAGCAGTTCTTC. This gives the protein CASSDDLGRTQKQFF.

The chain has TRBV6-1 and TRBJ1-2, with a possible D match to TRBD1 (5 bases). Germline CDR1 reads MNHNS; CDR2 reads SASEGT. V lost 8 bases, J lost 2 bases, and 9 bases lay in between. This CDR3 is 12 amino acids long. CDR3 DNA sequence: TGTGCCAGCTGCGACAGAAACTATGGCTACACCTTC. Translated: CASCDRNYGYTF.

V usage is TRBV6-6 and J usage is TRBJ1-1; no reliable D call. CDR3 length: 14 amino acids. Trimming shortened V by 3 bases and J by 3 bases, and 11 bases separated the two germline ends. Germline V gene data show CDR1 as MNHNY and CDR2 as SVGAGI (reference sequence). Here the CDR3 reads CASSYLDAYTEAFF. DNA for the CDR3: TGTGCCAGCAGTTATTTGGATGCGTACACTGAAGCTTTCTTT.

The chain recombines TRBV7-8 with TRBJ2-2; TRBD1 matches at 9 bases. Trimming took 1 base from V and 7 from J; bases not matched to a gene: 10. The CDR3 totals 17 residues. Germline V gene sequence: CDR1 SGHVS, CDR2 FQNEAQ. CDR3 in amino acids: CASSLEPGTGLGGELFF. In DNA form, the CDR3 reads TGTGCCAGCAGCTTAGAGCCCGGGACAGGGTTGGGCGGGGAGCTGTTTTTT. The full variable domain, in which reference TRBV7-8 and TRBJ2-2 provide the parts outside the CDR3, is GAGVSQSPRYKVAKRGQDVALRCDPISGHVSLFWYQQALGQGPEFLTYFQNEAQLDKSGLPSDRFFAERPEGSVSTLKIQRTQQEDSAVYLCASSLEPGTGLGGELFFGEGSRLTVL.

The chain links TRBV29-1 to TRBJ2-1; 8 positions match TRBD2. The CDR3 spans 15 residues. Germline lookup yields CDR1 SQVTM and CDR2 ANQGSEA. Trimming took 6 bases from V and 0 from J; bases not matched to a gene: 7. The CDR3 DNA follows: TGCAGCGTAGGTCCGGGAGGGGGCTCCTACAATGAGCAGTTCTTC. Translated: CSVGPGGGSYNEQFF.

The V gene is TRBV7-8, the J gene TRBJ2-5, with 9 positions matching TRBD1. The J call may be wrong; the DNA end is better matched by TRBJ2-7. Germline values: CDR1 SGHVS, CDR2 FQNEAQ. CDR3 length equals 17 residues. Written as DNA, the CDR3 is TGTGCCAGCAGCTTAGAGGCGTGGACAGGGGAGCCCTACGAGCAGTACTTC. Translation gives CASSLEAWTGEPYEQYF.

V is TRBV19 and J is TRBJ1-2; the D is unclear. The germline V gene has CDR1 LNHDA and CDR2 SQIVND (reference sequence). V shed 5 bases and J shed 2 bases, with 3 bases lying between them. The CDR3 loop spans 11 amino acids. CDR3 DNA: TGTGCCAGTAGTCTGAACTATGGCTACACCTTC. Protein: CASSLNYGYTF. Full variable domain (remainder filled in from reference TRBV19 and TRBJ1-2): DGGITQSPKYLFRKEGQNVTLSCEQNLNHDAMYWYRQDPGQGLRLIYYSQIVNDFQKGDIAEGYSVSREKKESFPLTVTSAQKNPTAFYLCASSLNYGYTFGSGTRLTVV.

The chain is built from TRBV7-2 and TRBJ2-7, with D maybe TRBD1 (5 bases). The V end was cut by 1 base, the J end by 2 bases, with 9 bases between. This CDR3 is built from 14 residues. The V gene's germline CDR1 is SGHTA and CDR2 FQGNSA. As DNA, the CDR3 is TGTGCCAGCAGCTTAGATACAGGAACCTACGAGCAGTACGTC. Encoded protein: CASSLDTGTYEQYV.

The rearrangement uses TRBV5-4 and TRBJ1-2; D remains unclear. Between the trimmed V and J ends, which lost 3 bases and 4 bases, there was a span of 16 bases. Germline CDR1 is SGHNT and CDR2 is YYREEE (reference sequence). The CDR3 consists of 15 residues. The CDR3 nucleotides are TGTGCCAGCAGCTCACTTGATTTACTCCCCTATGGCTACACCTTC. Translation gives CASSSLDLLPYGYTF.

This clone qualifies as medium-sized. The gene calls are TRBV27 and TRBJ1-5, with a tentative D call TRBD1 (6 bases). Per germline, CDR1 MNHEY and CDR2 SMNVEV (reference sequence). The CDR3 spans 18 residues. With 5 bases removed from V and 0 bases from J, the gap between germline ends came to 20 bases. The DNA of the CDR3 is TGTGCCAGCAGTCCTCTAAGGGGAGGGGGTTATAGCAATCAGCCCCAGCATTTT. This sequence encodes CASSPLRGGGYSNQPQHF.

This chain connects TRBV5-1 to TRBJ2-3; 8 nucleotides match TRBD1. CDR1 and CDR2 from the germline V gene are SGHRS and YFSETQ. The CDR3 covers 16 residues. The junction had 12 bases not matched to a gene; V was cut back by 4 bases and J by 5 bases. The CDR3 sequence: CASSPANRGSGDTQYF. The CDR3 DNA reads as TGCGCCAGCAGCCCGGCGAACAGGGGGTCGGGAGATACGCAGTATTTT.

The chain uses TRBV6-4 and TRBJ1-2; unclear D gene. V was cut by 0 bases and J by 4 bases, with 9 bases left in between. Germline CDR1 is MRHNA and CDR2 is SNTAGT. This CDR3 spans 14 amino acids. The CDR3 nucleotides read TGTGCCAGCAGTGACTCTTGGATAGGCTATGGCTACACCTTC. It yields the protein CASSDSWIGYGYTF.

The chain carries TRBV9 and TRBJ1-4; possibly TRBD1 for D (5 bases). Germline V gene data show CDR1 as SGDLS and CDR2 as YYNGEE. Trimming removed 4 bases at V and 7 bases at J, with 14 bases between. This CDR3 contains 14 residues. CDR3 amino acids: CASSIGTQGEKLFF. Written as DNA, the CDR3 is TGTGCCAGCAGCATCGGGACGCAAGGTGAAAAACTGTTTTTT.

This chain links TRBV7-9 with TRBJ2-5; a possible D gene is TRBD1 (6 bases). CDR3 length: 14 amino acids. V lost 3 bases to trimming and J lost 4 bases, with 12 bases between them. Looked up from germline, CDR1 is SEHNR and CDR2 is FQNEAQ (reference sequence). Here the CDR3 reads CASSLRGWSETQYF. The CDR3 coding sequence is TGTGCCAGCAGCTTGAGGGGGTGGTCAGAGACCCAGTACTTC.

The V gene is TRBV10-3, the J gene TRBJ2-3, with TRBD2 matching 15 bases. Unmatched junction bases numbered 9, after V lost 10 bases and J lost 4 bases. CDR1 is ENHRY and CDR2 is SYGVKD in the germline V gene. The CDR3 has 16 residues. DNA of the CDR3: TGTGCCACAACCGGGACTAGCGGGAGGTCGGCAGATACGCAGTATTTT. It specifies CATTGTSGRSADTQYF.

This chain uses TRBV18 with TRBJ1-1; 8 bases map to TRBD1. Germline values: CDR1 KGHSH, CDR2 LQKENI. V lost 2 bases to trimming and J lost 1 base; unmatched junction nucleotides: 6. CDR3 length: 16 amino acids. CDR3 sequence: CASSPSGTGENTEAFF. The CDR3 DNA is TGTGCCAGCTCACCATCCGGGACAGGAGAGAACACTGAAGCTTTCTTT. Based on the CDR3 plus reference TRBV18 and TRBJ1-1, the full variable domain is NAGVMQNPRHLVRRRGQEARLRCSPMKGHSHVYWYRQLPEEGLKFMVYLQKENIIDESGMPKERFSAEFPKEGPSILRIQQVVRGDSAAYFCASSPSGTGENTEAFFGQGTRLTVV.